This TCR beta chain was found in a study of radiotherapy plus CTLA-4 blockade in lung cancer. About the research overall: There were objective responses in around 18% of patients, and 31% had disease control. Whole-study results and caveats: An expansion of tumor-derived TCR clones occurred in blood after radiotherapy plus ipilimumab. Interferon-beta and early blood T cell clone dynamics reportedly predicted response best.

In this sample, this clone turned up once. What it binds is unknown. Those patients who had chemo-refractory metastatic non-small-cell lung cancer were given focal radiation along with CTLA-4 blockade through ipilimumab. Germline V gives CDR1 LNHDA, CDR2 SQIVND (reference sequence). This CDR3 region has 13 residues. The ends were cut back, 6 bases at V and 5 bases at J, with 12 bases in the middle. Profiling relied on immunoSEQ multiplex PCR, and the TCRdb table lists in-frame clones only, not all of them. The table includes 40,000 to 55,000 clones, approximately 86% detected once. The material sequenced was peripheral blood, taken from a patient treated with radiotherapy plus ipilimumab. The V and J genes are TRBV19 and TRBJ2-3; TRBD1 is a possible D gene (8 bases). The clonotype was recovered from a human donor with non-small cell lung cancer that progressed on radiotherapy plus ipilimumab. Some clones in this sample may be carry-over from other donors' samples. Here the CDR3 DNA reads TGTGCCAGTAGGAACAGGGGGGGAGATACGCAGTATTTT. Its protein product is CASRNRGGDTQYF.